Below, 32 T cell receptor beta chains from the same sample are listed, as sequenced in a study of T cell changes during pregnancy in multiple sclerosis (dated by TCRdb to the late 2010s). Receptors were amplified or captured by the immunoSEQ multiplex PCR assay. This is the immuneACCESS table as TCRdb keeps it, with only in-frame sequences that have V and J called. A part of the clones is gone; compared with another copy, unresolved V genes explain less than half, and the rest is unexplained. This sample comprises 40,000 to 45,000 clones, 85% to 90% of them detected only once. Clones ranked in the top ten supply roughly 1.2% of the sample. Sequenced here: CD4+ T cells from peripheral blood mononuclear cells, sampled in the first trimester of pregnancy. These receptors originate from a female donor with multiple sclerosis, enrolled in a pregnancy study.

The chain has TRBV11-2 and TRBJ1-5; 8 bases match TRBD1. The CDR3 runs 15 residues. Germline lookup yields CDR1 SGHAT and CDR2 FQNNGV. The J segment lost 6 bases and the V segment lost 0 bases, leaving 4 bases of the junction unmatched. In DNA form, the CDR3 reads TGTGCCAGCAGCTTAGACGGACAGGGTAGTCAGCCCCAGCATTTT. This translates into CASSLDGQGSQPQHF.

This chain uses TRBV18 with TRBJ1-4, with 7 bases matching TRBD1. The CDR3 covers 18 residues. V gave up 3 bases and J gave up 7 bases; unmatched junction bases: 17. CDR1 and CDR2 from the germline V gene are KGHSH and LQKENI. This CDR3 reads CASSPTSRQGAFAEKLFF. The DNA for the CDR3 is TGTGCCAGCTCACCGACTTCGAGACAGGGAGCTTTTGCTGAAAAACTGTTTTTT.

This clone has a single count. The chain couples TRBV18 to TRBJ1-5; 8 bases align to TRBD1. CDR3 length equals 14 residues. The germline V gene encodes CDR1 KGHSH and CDR2 LQKENI. Trimming took 2 bases from V and 6 from J; bases not matched to a gene: 3. In DNA, the CDR3 is TGTGCCAGCTCACCAGACAGGGGTGGTCAGCCCCAGCATTTT. Its protein product is CASSPDRGGQPQHF.

The CDR3 sequence: CASSSLTGDGTDTQYF. In DNA form, the CDR3 reads TGCGCCAGCAGCTCGTTGACAGGGGACGGCACAGATACGCAGTATTTT. This chain links TRBV5-1 with TRBJ2-3, with 8 bases matching TRBD1. Germline V gene data show CDR1 as SGHRS and CDR2 as YFSETQ. The V gene end was trimmed by 3 bases and the J gene end by 1 base; junction bases not matched to a gene: 7. The CDR3 is made up of 16 amino acids.

This clone was detected a few times. Written as DNA, the CDR3 is TGCGCCAGCAGTCCGACAGGGGTTAATCAGCCCCAGCATTTT. This sequence encodes CASSPTGVNQPQHF. The genes are TRBV4-1 and TRBJ1-5, with 8 nucleotides matching TRBD1. This CDR3 is built from 14 residues. Trimming removed 6 bases from V and 4 bases from J; junction bases left unmatched: 5. Looked up from germline, CDR1 is MGHRA and CDR2 is YSYEKL.

This chain links TRBV4-1 with TRBJ1-2, with 9 nucleotides matching TRBD1. Germline CDR1 MGHRA, CDR2 YSYEKL. The CDR3 covers 16 residues. The V gene end was trimmed by 2 bases and the J gene end by 4 bases; junction bases not matched to a gene: 8. CDR3 DNA sequence: TGCGCCAGCAGCCAAATAAGACCGGGACAGGGCTATGGCTACACCTTC. Amino acids: CASSQIRPGQGYGYTF.

The chain carries TRBV5-4 and TRBJ1-3, with D possibly TRBD1 on 6 matching bases. In germline, CDR1 is SGHNT, CDR2 YYREEE (reference sequence). CDR3 length: 15 amino acids. V was clipped by 4 bases and J by 0 bases, with 11 bases between them. This CDR3 reads CASSRGTSSGNTIYF. CDR3 coding DNA: TGTGCCAGCAGCAGGGGGACAAGCTCTGGAAACACCATATATTTT.

The genes are TRBV7-9 and TRBJ1-5; the D is unclear. This CDR3 has 14 residues. Germline loops: CDR1 SEHNR, CDR2 FQNEAQ (reference sequence). V dropped 5 bases and J dropped 0 bases, with 8 bases sitting between them. The CDR3 reads CASSERGSNQPQHF. DNA for the CDR3: TGTGCCAGCAGCGAGCGGGGTAGCAATCAGCCCCAGCATTTT.

The J gene is TRBJ1-5, the V gene TRBV28, with TRBD1 matching 11 bases. Germline CDR1 reads MDHEN; CDR2 reads SYDVKM. With V trimmed by 2 bases and J by 6 bases, 3 bases remained unmatched. This CDR3 is 15 amino acids long. The CDR3 is CASSLGQGAGQPQHF. The CDR3 region has the DNA TGTGCCAGCAGTTTAGGACAGGGGGCTGGTCAGCCCCAGCATTTT.

This chain joins TRBV30 and TRBJ1-1; TRBD1 matches at 8 bases. The CDR3 totals 17 residues. Trimming removed 0 bases from V and 0 bases from J; junction bases left unmatched: 9. Germline V gene sequence: CDR1 GTSNPN, CDR2 SVGIG (reference sequence). CDR3 bases: TGTGCCTGGAGTGTCGGCAGGGGGCGACCCATGAACACTGAAGCTTTCTTT. Residues: CAWSVGRGRPMNTEAFF.

V usage is TRBV6-6 and J usage is TRBJ1-1; 7 bases map to TRBD1. Unmatched junction bases numbered 5, after V lost 7 bases and J lost 3 bases. Germline values: CDR1 MNHNY, CDR2 SVGAGI (reference sequence). This CDR3 is 13 amino acids long. The CDR3 region has the DNA TGTGCCAGCACACAGGGGTATTACACTGAAGCTTTCTTT. It codes for CASTQGYYTEAFF.

This clone was detected only once. J is TRBJ2-3 and V is TRBV5-4; possibly TRBD1 for D (6 bases). The CDR3 runs to 16 residues. Germline V CDR1 and CDR2: SGHNT, YYREEE (reference sequence). V lost 0 bases, J lost 2 bases, and 13 bases lay in between. The CDR3 here is CASSLAGQKFTDTQYF. The DNA for the CDR3 is TGTGCCAGCAGCTTGGCCGGACAGAAATTCACAGATACGCAGTATTTT.

V usage is TRBV6-1 and J usage is TRBJ1-6; D not resolved. Germline CDR1 is MNHNS and CDR2 is SASEGT. The CDR3 length is 14 residues. V lost 7 bases and J lost 5, with 12 bases in between. As DNA, the CDR3 is TGTGCCAGCAAAGGGAGTTTGAATAATTCACCCCTCCACTTT. Translated: CASKGSLNNSPLHF.

The chain is built from TRBV5-6 and TRBJ1-1; 7 bases are a match to TRBD1. CDR3 size: 15 residues. The junction had 9 bases not matched to a gene; V was cut back by 4 bases and J by 3 bases. Germline loops: CDR1 SGHDT, CDR2 YYEEEE. The CDR3 DNA reads as TGTGCCAGCAGCAATACCGACAGGGAATACACTGAAGCTTTCTTT. This gives the protein CASSNTDREYTEAFF.

The chain combines TRBV6-6 with TRBJ2-1; D possibly corresponds to TRBD2 (5 bases). Germline CDR1 and CDR2: MNHNY and SVGAGI (reference sequence). Trimming left V 7 bases short and J 10 bases short, with 17 bases between. CDR3 length: 13 residues. This CDR3 reads CASTKRGLEEQFF. Here the CDR3 DNA reads TGTGCCAGCACCAAACGGGGTTTAGAAGAGCAGTTCTTC.

This clone was picked up a small number of times. The genes are TRBV7-2 and TRBJ1-3; the D is unclear. CDR3 size: 16 residues. V lost 1 base and J 0 bases, leaving 10 bases between the germline ends. CDR1 and CDR2 (germline): SGHTA, FQGNSA. CDR3 sequence reads: CASSLEATYSGNTIYF. Here the CDR3 DNA reads TGTGCCAGCAGCTTAGAAGCAACTTACTCTGGAAACACCATATATTTT.

The rearrangement uses TRBV6-6 and TRBJ2-3, with 9 positions matching TRBD2. This CDR3 has 16 residues. The germline V gene has CDR1 MNHNY and CDR2 SVGAGI (reference sequence). J gave up 4 bases and V 3 bases, and 8 bases lay outside the gene matches. CDR3 sequence: CASSYQAGGAPDTQYF. The CDR3 nucleotides are TGTGCCAGCAGTTATCAAGCGGGAGGAGCGCCAGATACGCAGTATTTT.

The genes are TRBV7-3 and TRBJ1-1, with D possibly being TRBD1 (5 bases). Between the trimmed V and J ends, which lost 4 bases and 5 bases, there was a span of 11 bases. The CDR3 is 13 residues long. Germline V CDR1 and CDR2: SGHTA, FQGTGA. CDR3 amino acids: CASSYQEGTEAFF. The CDR3 bases are TGTGCCAGCAGCTATCAGGAGGGGACTGAAGCTTTCTTT.

The chain has TRBV5-4 and TRBJ1-3; 7 bases line up with TRBD1. V lost 4 bases to trimming and J lost 5 bases; unmatched junction nucleotides: 9. This CDR3 spans 15 amino acids. Germline assignment: CDR1 SGHNT and CDR2 YYREEE (reference sequence). The CDR3 reads CASSPEGALRNTIYF. The CDR3 DNA sequence: TGTGCCAGCAGCCCGGAGGGGGCGCTGAGAAACACCATATATTTT.

This chain links TRBV2 with TRBJ2-7, with D perhaps TRBD2 (6 bases). The CDR3 loop spans 14 amino acids. Germline CDR1 is SNHLY and CDR2 is FYNNEI. V was shortened by 3 bases and J by 0 bases, with 9 bases between the two germline ends. Here the CDR3 reads CASSELANSYEQYF. CDR3 nucleotide sequence: TGTGCCAGCAGTGAGCTAGCGAACTCCTACGAGCAGTACTTC. The full variable domain, rest sourced from reference TRBV2 and TRBJ2-7, is EPEVTQTPSHQVTQMGQEVILRCVPISNHLYFYWYRQILGQKVEFLVSFYNNEISEKSEIFDDQFSVERPDGSNFTLKIRSTKLEDSAMYFCASSELANSYEQYFGPGTRLTVT.

This sequence joins TRBV30 and TRBJ1-5, with 8 bases lining up with TRBD1. Losses at the gene ends were 2 bases for V and 3 bases for J; bases not matched to a gene: 9. CDR3 length: 16 residues. CDR1 GTSNPN and CDR2 SVGIG come from the germline V gene (reference sequence). The CDR3 nucleotides are TGTGCCTGGAGTACGGGACAGGTGAAGGTCAATCAGCCCCAGCATTTT. Protein: CAWSTGQVKVNQPQHF.

This rearrangement joins TRBV5-1 to TRBJ1-4; possibly TRBD1 for D (5 bases). V was shortened by 0 bases and J by 0 bases, with 12 bases between the two germline ends. The CDR3 runs to 17 residues. The germline V gene has CDR1 SGHRS and CDR2 YFSETQ. In DNA form, the CDR3 reads TGCGCCAGCAGCTTGGGGCGGGGCACAGCAACTAATGAAAAACTGTTTTTT. This sequence encodes CASSLGRGTATNEKLFF.

This clone has only one observation. This rearrangement joins TRBV11-2 to TRBJ2-2, with a tentative D call TRBD2 (6 bases). V shed 5 bases and J shed 8 bases, with 9 bases lying between them. This CDR3 has 12 residues. The germline V gene has CDR1 SGHAT and CDR2 FQNNGV. CDR3 bases: TGTGCCAGCAGCCTCAGCGGGGGGGAGCTGTTTTTT. Protein product: CASSLSGGELFF.

The chain has TRBV7-3 and TRBJ1-1; no definite D call. Germline V gives CDR1 SGHTA, CDR2 FQGTGA. The V gene lost 2 bases and the J gene lost 0 bases, with 7 bases spanning the gap. This CDR3 is 14 amino acids long. CDR3 amino acids: CASSLSRLNTEAFF. CDR3 DNA sequence: TGTGCCAGCAGCTTATCTAGGTTGAACACTGAAGCTTTCTTT.

Here the CDR3 reads CSVDPTSGSYNEQFF. CDR3 nucleotides: TGCAGCGTTGATCCTACTAGCGGGAGTTATAATGAGCAGTTCTTC. This rearrangement joins TRBV29-1 to TRBJ2-1; 11 positions match TRBD2. The V gene end was trimmed by 3 bases and the J gene end by 7 bases; junction bases not matched to a gene: 8. The germline gives CDR1 SQVTM, CDR2 ANQGSEA. The CDR3 runs 15 residues.

This sequence joins TRBV5-4 and TRBJ2-7; the D gene is possibly TRBD1 (5 bases). Trimming took 1 base from V and 6 from J, leaving 11 bases between them. The CDR3 has 13 residues. CDR1 is SGHNT, CDR2 YYREEE, per germline (reference sequence). CDR3 in amino acids: CASSLTGGGEQYF. In nucleotides, the CDR3 is TGTGCCAGCAGCTTGACAGGCGGCGGCGAGCAGTACTTC.

J is TRBJ2-7 and V is TRBV27; D might be TRBD1 (6 bases). The CDR3 runs 13 residues. In germline, CDR1 is MNHEY, CDR2 SMNVEV (reference sequence). With 3 bases removed from V and 5 bases from J, the gap between germline ends came to 11 bases. The CDR3 region is CASSFWAGDEQYF. The CDR3 DNA reads TGTGCCAGCAGTTTTTGGGCAGGGGACGAGCAGTACTTC.

The rearrangement links TRBV6-5 to TRBJ1-1; tentatively, D is TRBD1 (6 bases). Germline values: CDR1 MNHEY, CDR2 SVGAGI. The V end was cut by 4 bases, the J end by 1 base, with 13 bases between. The CDR3 has 15 amino acids. Here the CDR3 DNA reads TGTGCCAGCAGTTTTAACAGGGTAGCGAACACTGAAGCTTTCTTT. Its translation is CASSFNRVANTEAFF.

The chain joins TRBV27 to TRBJ2-4; 8 positions match TRBD2. Germline CDR1 and CDR2: MNHEY and SMNVEV (reference sequence). The CDR3 extends over 14 amino acids. Trimming took 4 bases from V and 6 from J; bases not matched to a gene: 5. CDR3 DNA: TGTGCCAGCAGTTCAGCGGGAGTTGGAAACATTCAGTACTTC. This codes for CASSSAGVGNIQYF.

This chain connects TRBV7-2 to TRBJ1-5; D is unresolved. With 0 bases removed from V and 5 bases from J, the gap between germline ends came to 14 bases. In germline, CDR1 is SGHTA, CDR2 FQGNSA. The CDR3 runs to 16 residues. CDR3 sequence: CASSLAQAAPHQPQHF. CDR3 bases: TGTGCCAGCAGCTTAGCGCAGGCAGCCCCCCATCAGCCCCAGCATTTT.

This chain links TRBV7-6 with TRBJ2-5; D remains ambiguous. Per the germline V gene, CDR1 is SGHVS and CDR2 is FNYEAQ. The V and J ends lost 4 bases and 5 bases respectively, with 8 bases between them. This CDR3 is 12 amino acids long. The CDR3 DNA reads as TGTGCCAGCAGCTCTGACGGGGAGACCCAGTACTTC. This gives the protein CASSSDGETQYF.

This sequence joins TRBV5-1 and TRBJ2-1, with D tentatively TRBD2 (6 bases). Trimming pared 4 bases from V and 6 bases from J, leaving 14 bases between. Germline loops: CDR1 SGHRS, CDR2 YFSETQ. The CDR3 spans 14 residues. The CDR3 spells CASSTFMGGNEQFF. The CDR3 coding sequence is TGCGCCAGCAGCACCTTCATGGGGGGCAATGAGCAGTTCTTC. The entire variable domain, with the rest obtained from reference TRBV5-1 and TRBJ2-1, is as follows: KAGVTQTPRYLIKTRGQQVTLSCSPISGHRSVSWYQQTPGQGLQFLFEYFSETQRNKGNFPGRFSGRQFSNSRSEMNVSTLELGDSALYLCASSTFMGGNEQFFGPGTRLTVL.